This T cell receptor (beta chain) derives from a study of Ad26.COV2.S vaccination and SARS-CoV-2 variants (dated by TCRdb to the early 2020s). Looking at the study overall: Vaccine-arm donors came from COV1001, a multicentre, randomized, double-blind, placebo-controlled phase I-IIa trial of Ad26.COV2.S in healthy adults. Ad26.COV2.S was administered intramuscularly at a dose of 5x10^10 or 1x10^11 viral particles, either as one shot or as two shots given 56 days apart. The TCR-sequenced set comprised around 30 samples: some 20 Ad26.COV2.S vaccine recipients, 5 placebo recipients and 8 SARS-CoV-2 convalescent individuals. Sequencing of the TCRbeta repertoire served to evaluate the specificity and breadth of SARS-CoV-2-reactive T cell receptors following Ad26.COV2.S vaccination. Trial participants were randomized into five groups of five: low-dose or high-dose Ad26.COV2.S given once or twice, or placebo on both occasions. Investigators remained blinded to trial group allocation during experiments and outcome assessment.

V drops 0 bases and J drops 6 bases, leaving 4 bases in between. From cysteine to phenylalanine, the CDR3 is 12 amino acids long. Only the CDR3 DNA stays, 36 bases, in frame from base 1. CDR1 and CDR2 are drawn from the germline V gene: SGHDT, YYEEEE. The immunoSEQ Assay was used to sequence TCRbeta CDR3 regions. After extraction, genomic DNA underwent amplification by bias-controlled multiplex PCR, followed by high-throughput sequencing. Per the source publication's procedure: To quantify the absolute abundance of every unique TCRbeta CDR3 region, sequences were collapsed and filtered. T cell fraction was estimated by normalizing TCRbeta template counts to usable DNA, with usable DNA measured through amplification of reference genes found in all nucleated cells. Repertoire TCRs were annotated as SARS-CoV-2-specific when V gene, CDR3 amino acid sequence and J gene were exactly matched to a known reactive TCR set. The reference SARS-CoV-2 TCR set was derived from MIRA and filtered for enrichment in COVID-19-positive ImmuneCODE repertoires, a step that removed public or cross-reactive TCRs. Using the MIRA antigens, annotated TCRs were further analysed by specific ORF or by position within an ORF. Depth was the summed frequency of annotated unique rearrangements, while breadth was defined as annotated unique rearrangements over total unique productive rearrangements. Two-sided Wilcoxon rank-sum tests were applied when comparing TCR breadth between groups. This immuneACCESS table, as held by TCRdb, lists in-frame sequences with V and J called but not all clones. Of the missing ones, under half trace to an unresolved V gene in checked studies; the others have no known cause. V, J and clone size are those of that table, while D and trimming were read from the DNA. The sample data list 250,000 or so clones, and roughly 87% of these were observed just once. The ten largest make up roughly 3% of the sample.

About this clone: The specificity of this receptor is unknown. The sample holds no much larger clone one base away, and base qualities are not on file.

The intended sense of this specimen's treatment or condition label: approximately 18 received Ad26.COV2.S at low or high dose, single or two shots; several received placebo; per-sample allocation not given. Repertoires of vaccine and placebo recipients were sequenced from samples taken on day 63 after the first injection. In Cohort 1b, some 25 adults aged 18-55 years were enrolled at a single site in Boston, USA, between 29 July and 7 August 2020. As a vaccine, Ad26.COV2.S was a replication-incompetent adenovirus type 26 vector that expressed a prefusion-stabilized SARS-CoV-2 spike protein derived from the original Wuhan strain. Broader findings and caveats from the paper: Compared with placebo recipients, Ad26.COV2.S recipients showed higher spike-specific TCR breadth (P = 0.0014). Non-spike TCR breadth was comparable between vaccine and placebo recipients, consistent with the vaccine containing only spike. Comparing responses between vaccine doses or regimens was not something the study was powered to do. The authors noted that the TCR breadth and depth analyses may have underestimated total T cell responses. After vaccination, substantial breadth of spike-specific CD8+ and CD4+ T cell responses was reported.

The receptor was isolated from a person between 18 and 65 years old who received the Ad26.COV2.S COVID-19 vaccine or a placebo. The rearranged segments are TRBV5-6 and TRBJ1-5, with no confidently assigned D gene. The sequenced sample was peripheral blood, obtained in a trial of Ad26.COV2.S vaccine versus placebo. The DNA sequence is TGTGCCAGCAGCTTGGCGGGTCAGCCCCAGCATTTT. This gives the protein CASSLAGQPQHF.